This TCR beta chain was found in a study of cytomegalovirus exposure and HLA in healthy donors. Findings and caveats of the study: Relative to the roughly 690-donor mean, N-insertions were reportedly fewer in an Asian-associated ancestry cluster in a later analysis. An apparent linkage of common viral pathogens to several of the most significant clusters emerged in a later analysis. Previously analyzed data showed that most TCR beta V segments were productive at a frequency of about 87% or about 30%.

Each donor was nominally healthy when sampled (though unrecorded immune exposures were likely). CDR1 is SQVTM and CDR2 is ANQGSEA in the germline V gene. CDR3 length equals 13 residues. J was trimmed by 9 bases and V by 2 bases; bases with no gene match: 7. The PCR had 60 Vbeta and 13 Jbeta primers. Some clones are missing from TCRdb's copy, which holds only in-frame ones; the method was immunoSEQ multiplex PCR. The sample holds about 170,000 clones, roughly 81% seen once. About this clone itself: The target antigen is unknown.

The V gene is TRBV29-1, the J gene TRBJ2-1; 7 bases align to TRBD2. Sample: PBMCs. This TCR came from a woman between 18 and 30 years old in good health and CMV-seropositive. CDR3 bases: TGCAGCGTTGAACTTCGACTAGCCAGTGAGCAGTTCTTC. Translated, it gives CSVELRLASEQFF.